The 26 T cell receptor beta chains below were found in one sample sequenced in a study of T-cell memory formation after mild COVID-19 (dated by TCRdb to the early 2020s). Library preparation employed 5' RACE. Sequencing took place on an Illumina NovaSeq 6000. TCRdb handled the public reads itself, with Q25 trimming in fastp and clone calling in MiXCR, and kept productive beta chains. Every distinct CDR3 protein forms one entry, paired with its most common genes and DNA. In this sample the table shows 120,000 to 150,000 distinct CDR3 sequences, 5.5% to 7% of which occur a single time. The top ten clonotypes cover approximately 2.1% of the sample. Sequenced material: PBMCs or a T cell subset sorted from them (not recorded which). These receptors were collected from an adult woman who had mild COVID-19 (a few samples of this study predate the infection). The sample titles of this study are shuffled in the database, so cell type and time point are left out; the donor was told from shared clones.

This chain connects TRBV30 to TRBJ2-1; no reliable D call. This CDR3 has 12 residues. CDR1 and CDR2 from the germline V gene are GTSNPN and SVGIG (reference sequence). V dropped 4 bases and J dropped 8 bases, with 12 bases sitting between them. This chain's CDR3 is CAWTPSVYEQFF. The CDR3 coding sequence is TGTGCCTGGACGCCCTCTGTGTATGAGCAGTTCTTC.

This clonotype was picked up many times. The J gene is TRBJ2-1, the V gene TRBV27, with 13 bases lining up with TRBD2. With V trimmed by 2 bases and J by 7 bases, 5 bases remained unmatched. CDR3 length equals 16 residues. Germline assignment: CDR1 MNHEY and CDR2 SMNVEV (reference sequence). This chain's CDR3 is CASSLVGTSGKNEQFF. Written as DNA, the CDR3 is TGTGCCAGCAGTTTAGTCGGGACTAGCGGGAAAAATGAGCAGTTCTTC.

The sample holds many counts of this clonotype. This chain uses TRBV27 with TRBJ2-7, with 9 bases matching TRBD1. V shed 8 bases and J 3 bases; nucleotides not matched to a gene: 5. This CDR3 has 13 amino acids. The germline V gene encodes CDR1 MNHEY and CDR2 SMNVEV (reference sequence). CDR3 DNA: TGTGCCAGCTCCGGGACAGGGAACTACGAGCAGTACTTC. It is translated as CASSGTGNYEQYF.

This clonotype has a count of ten or more. The V and J genes are TRBV20-1 and TRBJ2-5, with D perhaps given as TRBD1 or TRBD2 (5 bases each). Germline assignment: CDR1 DFQATT and CDR2 SNEGSKA (reference sequence). The CDR3 extends over 14 amino acids. V dropped 1 base and J dropped 3 bases, with 12 bases sitting between them. For the CDR3, the DNA is TGCAGTGCTAGAGCCGGGACCAATAAAGAGACCCAGTACTTC. This codes for CSARAGTNKETQYF.

The gene calls are TRBV27 and TRBJ1-2, with 7 bases identical to TRBD1. V lost 5 bases and J lost 8; bases outside the gene matches: 11. The CDR3 contains 14 residues. Germline loops: CDR1 MNHEY, CDR2 SMNVEV (reference sequence). CDR3 sequence reads: CASSPRQGLRGYTF. The CDR3 nucleotides are TGTGCCAGCAGTCCCCGACAGGGCCTAAGAGGCTACACCTTC.

Many counts were recorded for this clonotype. CDR3 loop: CASSPPRTGKNTGELFF. CDR3 nucleotides: TGTGCCAGCAGCCCCCCCCGGACAGGGAAGAACACCGGGGAGCTGTTTTTT. The rearrangement links TRBV7-9 to TRBJ2-2, with 8 bases lining up with TRBD1. The CDR3 is 17 residues long. Losses at the gene ends were 5 bases for V and 1 base for J; bases not matched to a gene: 9. Germline loops: CDR1 SEHNR, CDR2 FQNEAQ (reference sequence). Filled out from reference TRBV7-9 and TRBJ2-2, the complete variable domain reads DTGVSQNPRHKITKRGQNVTFRCDPISEHNRLYWYRQTLGQGPEFLTYFQNEAQLEKSRLLSDRFSAERPKGSFSTLEIQRTEQGDSAMYLCASSPPRTGKNTGELFFGEGSRLTVL.

This clonotype appeared many times. The rearrangement uses TRBV24-1 and TRBJ2-7; D not certain. This CDR3 comprises 12 residues. Trimming removed 5 bases from V and 1 base from J, with 5 bases in between. The germline gives CDR1 KGHDR, CDR2 SFDVKD. This CDR3 is CATSGGSYEQYF. DNA for the CDR3: TGTGCCACCAGTGGTGGGTCCTACGAGCAGTACTTC.

In this sample, this clonotype turned up many times. The rearrangement joins TRBV7-9 to TRBJ2-5; no definite D call. Germline CDR1 reads SEHNR; CDR2 reads FQNEAQ (reference sequence). Trimming removed 2 bases at V and 0 bases at J, with 1 base between. The CDR3 has 12 amino acids. CDR3 sequence (DNA): TGTGCCAGCAGCTTAAACCAAGAGACCCAGTACTTC. Protein product: CASSLNQETQYF. The complete variable domain, with remaining parts taken from reference TRBV7-9 and TRBJ2-5, reads DTGVSQNPRHKITKRGQNVTFRCDPISEHNRLYWYRQTLGQGPEFLTYFQNEAQLEKSRLLSDRFSAERPKGSFSTLEIQRTEQGDSAMYLCASSLNQETQYFGPGTRLLVL.

In this sample, this clonotype turned up a few times. This chain joins TRBV7-2 and TRBJ1-5; D uncertain. The V gene's germline CDR1 is SGHTA and CDR2 FQGNSA. The V gene lost 1 base and the J gene lost 0 bases, with 10 bases spanning the gap. The CDR3 is made up of 16 amino acids. The CDR3 here is CASSLVGGLSNQPQHF. In DNA form, the CDR3 reads TGTGCCAGCAGCTTAGTCGGAGGGCTTAGCAATCAGCCCCAGCATTTT.

In its sample, this clonotype is medium-sized. This sequence joins TRBV12-3 or TRBV12-4 and TRBJ2-2, with D tentatively TRBD1 or TRBD2 (5 bases each). The CDR3 loop spans 15 amino acids. The V and J ends lost 2 bases and 5 bases respectively, with 12 bases between them. The CDR3 loop reads CASSLWGSGTGELFF. DNA for the CDR3: TGTGCCAGCAGTTTATGGGGGAGTGGAACCGGGGAGCTGTTTTTT.

The chain has TRBV7-6 and TRBJ2-2; 10 positions match TRBD1. Germline V lookup: CDR1 SGHVS, CDR2 FNYEAQ. J lost 2 bases, V lost 3 bases, and 9 bases had no gene match. This CDR3 has 18 amino acids. The CDR3 DNA reads as TGTGCCAGCAGCTTTCCCGCAGGGACAGGGGATAACACCGGGGAGCTGTTTTTT. This gives the protein CASSFPAGTGDNTGELFF. Full variable domain (remainder filled in from reference TRBV7-6 and TRBJ2-2): GAGVSQSPRYKVTKRGQDVALRCDPISGHVSLYWYRQALGQGPEFLTYFNYEAQQDKSGLPNDRFSAERPEGSISTLTIQRTEQRDSAMYRCASSFPAGTGDNTGELFFGEGSRLTVL.

This clonotype was seen many times. This sequence joins TRBV4-1 and TRBJ2-7, with 10 positions matching TRBD1. The V gene end was trimmed by 3 bases and the J gene end by 3 bases; junction bases not matched to a gene: 8. The CDR3 runs 16 residues. Germline CDR1 is MGHRA and CDR2 is YSYEKL. The CDR3: CASSQVGGQGSYEQYF. The CDR3, as DNA: TGCGCCAGCAGCCAGGTCGGGGGACAGGGGAGCTACGAGCAGTACTTC.

This clonotype was recorded once. A much larger clone differs from this one at a single base, so this may be a read error. The genes are TRBV20-1 and TRBJ2-1, with 10 bases identical to TRBD2. Per the germline V gene, CDR1 is DFQATT and CDR2 is SNEGSKA (reference sequence). This CDR3 contains 16 residues. The CDR3 loop is CSARDYLAGADNGQFF. CDR3 bases: TGCAGTGCTAGGGACTATCTAGCGGGAGCAGACAATGGGCAGTTCTTC.

The sample holds many counts of this clonotype. The CDR3 nucleotides read TGCAGTGCTGTACGTTGGGACGGGGATAACACTGAAGCTTTCTTT. It yields the protein CSAVRWDGDNTEAFF. The V gene is TRBV20-1, the J gene TRBJ1-1; weak D call: TRBD1 (5 bases). Germline V lookup: CDR1 DFQATT, CDR2 SNEGSKA (reference sequence). V shed 5 bases and J shed 2 bases, with 18 bases lying between them. This CDR3 spans 15 amino acids.

This clonotype was seen at least ten times. This chain uses TRBV6-6 with TRBJ2-1; D uncertain. The V gene lost 8 bases and the J gene lost 0 bases, with 8 bases spanning the gap. The CDR3 totals 13 residues. Per the germline V gene, CDR1 is MNHNY and CDR2 is SVGAGI (reference sequence). CDR3 bases: TGTGCCAGCCTTGAAAGCTCCTACAATGAGCAGTTCTTC. Its translation is CASLESSYNEQFF.

This clonotype showed up just a few times. The rearrangement links TRBV7-2 to TRBJ2-1; D perhaps matches TRBD1 (5 bases). V was cut by 5 bases and J by 8 bases, with 13 bases left in between. CDR1 and CDR2 (germline): SGHTA, FQGNSA. This CDR3 is built from 13 residues. The chain's CDR3 is CASSPAGNYEQFF. In DNA form, the CDR3 reads TGTGCCAGCAGCCCGGCAGGGAACTATGAGCAGTTCTTC.

The chain combines TRBV15 with TRBJ1-6, with D uncertain. Germline lookup yields CDR1 LNHNV and CDR2 YYDKDF (reference sequence). Trimming removed 4 bases from V and 7 bases from J, with 11 bases in between. CDR3 length: 14 residues. CDR3 nucleotides: TGTGCCACCAGCACTAGGCGAGAAAATTCACCCCTCCACTTT. Residues: CATSTRRENSPLHF.

The genes are TRBV7-3 and TRBJ2-2; the match to TRBD2 covers 8 bases. Germline V CDR1 and CDR2: SGHTA, FQGTGA. V lost 5 bases and J lost 3; bases outside the gene matches: 5. The CDR3 is made up of 15 amino acids. In DNA form, the CDR3 reads TGTGCCAGCAGCCCCCACGGGGGGGACACCGGGGAGCTGTTTTTT. Its translation: CASSPHGGDTGELFF.

The gene calls are TRBV12-3 or TRBV12-4 and TRBJ1-4; D may be TRBD1 (6 bases). The CDR3 is 16 amino acids. With 6 bases removed from V and 0 bases from J, the gap between germline ends came to 14 bases. CDR3 nucleotides: TGTGCCAGCAGAAAAGGGGACACGACAACTAATGAAAAACTGTTTTTT. It codes for CASRKGDTTTNEKLFF.

The chain has TRBV7-9 and TRBJ2-3; 7 positions agree with TRBD2. Germline V gene data show CDR1 as SEHNR and CDR2 as FQNEAQ (reference sequence). V lost 5 bases to trimming and J lost 4 bases; unmatched junction nucleotides: 9. The CDR3 extends over 15 amino acids. The CDR3 DNA is TGTGCCAGCAGCCAAGGACTAGACGGTCCAGATACGCAGTATTTT. It yields the protein CASSQGLDGPDTQYF.

This clonotype was counted a few times. The V gene is TRBV30, the J gene TRBJ1-2; no clear D. The CDR3 consists of 13 residues. Trimming stripped 2 bases from V and 8 bases from J, with 15 bases between. Per germline, CDR1 GTSNPN and CDR2 SVGIG (reference sequence). The CDR3 DNA follows: TGTGCCTGGAGTAGTATTTTGCTGGTCGGCTACACCTTC. It codes for CAWSSILLVGYTF.

This clonotype appeared many times. The chain uses TRBV7-3 and TRBJ2-3, with a possible D match to TRBD2 (6 bases). The CDR3 length is 15 residues. Trimming removed 3 bases from V and 2 bases from J, with 12 bases in between. Per germline, CDR1 SGHTA and CDR2 FQGTGA. The CDR3 region has the DNA TGTGCCAGCAGCTTTAGTGGCGGGATCACAGATACGCAGTATTTT. It specifies CASSFSGGITDTQYF. Drawing the rest from reference TRBV7-3 and TRBJ2-3, the complete variable domain is GAGVSQTPSNKVTEKGKYVELRCDPISGHTALYWYRQSLGQGPEFLIYFQGTGAADDSGLPNDRFFAVRPEGSVSTLKIQRTERGDSAVYLCASSFSGGITDTQYFGPGTRLTVL.

This clonotype appeared many times. This chain joins TRBV29-1 and TRBJ2-5; D might be TRBD1 (5 bases). V dropped 1 base and J dropped 5 bases, with 17 bases sitting between them. The CDR3 length is 15 residues. The germline CDR1 and CDR2 sequences are SQVTM and ANQGSEA. This CDR3 is CSVEGRGHPAETQYF. The CDR3 bases are TGCAGCGTTGAAGGGAGAGGACACCCCGCGGAGACCCAGTACTTC.

In this sample, this clonotype turned up once. V is TRBV20-1 and J is TRBJ2-7; D tentatively fits TRBD1 or TRBD2 (5 bases each). The CDR3 spans 13 residues. CDR1 is DFQATT and CDR2 is SNEGSKA in the germline V gene (reference sequence). The ends were cut back, 5 bases at V and 0 bases at J, with 11 bases in the middle. CDR3 in amino acids: CSAADGTSYEQYF. The DNA for the CDR3 is TGCAGTGCTGCGGACGGGACCTCCTACGAGCAGTACTTC.

This clonotype was seen a handful of times. This rearrangement joins TRBV12-5 to TRBJ2-3; D perhaps matches TRBD1 (6 bases). The CDR3 loop spans 16 amino acids. Germline-derived CDR1 and CDR2 are LGHNT and FRNRAP. Trimming shortened V by 0 bases and J by 0 bases, and 10 bases separated the two germline ends. DNA for the CDR3: TGTGCTAGTGGTTTGGTCCAGGGGCTGAGCACAGATACGCAGTATTTT. It codes for CASGLVQGLSTDTQYF.

The chain has TRBV2 and TRBJ2-7; D call uncertain. The CDR3 contains 12 residues. Trimming pared 6 bases from V and 7 bases from J, leaving 13 bases between. The germline V gene has CDR1 SNHLY and CDR2 FYNNEI. The CDR3 nucleotides read TGTGCCAGCAGCTGGGCCCAAGGAGAGCAGTACTTC. It encodes CASSWAQGEQYF.